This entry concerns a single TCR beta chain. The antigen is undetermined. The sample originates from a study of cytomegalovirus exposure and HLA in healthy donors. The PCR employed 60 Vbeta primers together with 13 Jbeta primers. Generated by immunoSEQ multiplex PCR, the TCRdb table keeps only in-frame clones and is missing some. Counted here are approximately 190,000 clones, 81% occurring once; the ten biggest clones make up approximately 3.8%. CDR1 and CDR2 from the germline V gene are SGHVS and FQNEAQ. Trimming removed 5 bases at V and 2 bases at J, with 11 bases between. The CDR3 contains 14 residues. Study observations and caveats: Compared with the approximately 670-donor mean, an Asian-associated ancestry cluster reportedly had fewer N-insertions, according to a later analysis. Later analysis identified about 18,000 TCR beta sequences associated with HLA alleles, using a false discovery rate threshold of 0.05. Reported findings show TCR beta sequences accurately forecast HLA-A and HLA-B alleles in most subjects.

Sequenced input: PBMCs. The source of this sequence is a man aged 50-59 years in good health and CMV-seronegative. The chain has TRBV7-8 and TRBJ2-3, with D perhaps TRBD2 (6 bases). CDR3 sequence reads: CASSLAGSTDTQYF. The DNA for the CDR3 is TGTGCCAGCAGCCTCGCGGGGTCCACAGATACGCAGTATTTT.